Listed below are T cell receptor beta chains from one sample, sequenced in a study of OX40 agonist ivuxolimab in advanced cancers. Using immunoSEQ multiplex PCR, the repertoire was profiled, and TCRdb retains in-frame clones only, with some absent. Altogether approximately 66,000 clones are present, 85% being singletons, with the ten largest covering roughly 0.8%. The material sequenced was CD4+ or CD8+ T cells sorted from blood, taken in a trial of the OX40 agonist ivuxolimab. The receptors derive from an adult with an advanced solid tumor such as melanoma, head and neck, liver or kidney cancer. CDR3s include the opening cysteine and the closing phenylalanine or tryptophan. Each record gives: J gene, V gene, D gene, clone size, CDR3 protein, CDR3 DNA. D genes are given only for firm matches. Only part of the rows carry a size: once, few, many, or a class if the clone is expanded.

TRBJ1-2 | TRBV11-2 | TRBD1 | few | CASSPEGGGWGYTF | TGTGCCAGCAGCCCCGAAGGAGGGGGCTGGGGCTACACCTTC
TRBJ2-1 | TRBV30 | TRBD1 | once | CAWDRGKYNEQFF | TGTGCCTGGGACAGGGGAAAGTACAATGAGCAGTTCTTC
TRBJ2-5 | TRBV7-2 | - | - | CASSLEGSWETQYF | TGTGCCAGCAGCTTAGAAGGGTCCTGGGAGACCCAGTACTTC
TRBJ1-1 | TRBV12-5 | - | - | CASGLGTGPEAFF | TGTGCTAGTGGTTTGGGAACAGGGCCTGAAGCTTTCTTT
TRBJ2-1 | TRBV19 | - | few | CASSRDIYNEQFF | TGTGCCAGTAGTAGGGACATATACAATGAGCAGTTCTTC
TRBJ2-3 | TRBV9 | TRBD2 | - | CASSVAGLAVPRDTQYF | TGTGCCAGCAGCGTAGCTGGACTAGCGGTACCACGAGATACGCAGTATTTT
TRBJ1-2 | TRBV6-9 | - | once | CASSRRMGHGYTF | TGTGCCAGCAGTCGTCGAATGGGGCATGGCTACACCTTC
TRBJ2-1 | TRBV29-1 | TRBD2 | - | CSVGETSEHNEQFF | TGCAGCGTTGGCGAGACTAGCGAGCACAATGAGCAGTTCTTC
TRBJ2-5 | TRBV27 | TRBD1 | - | CASRGQGAVETQYF | TGTGCCAGCCGCGGACAGGGGGCCGTAGAGACCCAGTACTTC
TRBJ1-3 | TRBV19 | - | once | CASSMRDLGNTIYF | TGTGCCAGTAGTATGAGGGACTTGGGAAACACCATATATTTT